The TCR beta chain described here comes from a study of post-analysis software for immune sequencing data (dated by TCRdb to about 2015). Regarding the research as a whole: Relapsing-remitting, secondary progressive and progressive-relapsing multiple sclerosis were recorded as disease courses, and subtype annotation was lacking for some patients. The patient repertoires were set against 11 previously published healthy control repertoires from donors whose ages ranged from roughly 6 to 26 years. A subset of samples was prepared in parallel using single-end sample barcoding, then pooled and co-amplified after Illumina adapter ligation. On the study overall, not on this receptor specifically: When samples were clustered directly using the F measure, samples prepared in the same batch co-clustered strongly, which prompted a batch-effect correction. Significantly lower normalized Chao1 diversity was found in multiple sclerosis patients than in controls, suggesting substantial peripheral T-cell clonal expansion. Significantly higher frequencies in patients than in controls were found for roughly 5 TRBV segments, including TRBV5-6, TRBV5-1 and TRBV20-1. The multiple sclerosis patient group was slightly younger than the control group.

This clonotype has at least ten counts. Its binding antigen is unknown. Base qualities are missing; no much larger clone stands one base away. To demonstrate the VDJtools post-analysis software, the study profiled TCR beta repertoires from the peripheral blood of around 13 young patients with multiple sclerosis. Multiple sclerosis patients were children and adolescents aged about 6 to 15 years. Libraries were constructed by PCR. The instrument given in TCRdb is Illumina HiSeq 2500. Unique molecular identifiers were incorporated into TCR beta cDNA libraries to reduce PCR and sequencing biases. Every 1 to 10 million input T cells yielded approximately 500,000 cDNA molecules, meaning each molecule approximated one T cell. The patient libraries were prepared and sequenced with the same protocol used for the earlier healthy control dataset. Within a given batch, samples were prepared together, multiplexed and sequenced on the same HiSeq lane. The study's processing was this. MIGEC was used to process the raw barcoded reads, and molecular identifier groups with only a single read were discarded before consensus assembly and CDR3 extraction. Clonotype tables were post-analysed with VDJtools, normalizing diversity by down-sampling all datasets to the smallest sample size. In repertoire overlap clustering, CDR3 amino acid sequences, but not nucleotide sequences, were matched to correct batch-related cross-sample contamination. TCRdb reworked the public reads: Q25 trimming with fastp, MiXCR clone assembly, productive beta chains retained. A single entry per CDR3 protein holds the most common genes and DNA from its merged rows. These V and J calls are TCRdb output, not the study's own analysis. For this sample the table gives a few hundred thousand distinct CDR3 sequences, of which 30% to 45% were detected only once. The top ten clonotypes cover under 5.5% of the sample.

The cysteine opens and the phenylalanine closes a CDR3 of 11 amino acids. Only the CDR3 portion is preserved as DNA: 33 bases, with reading frame beginning at the first base. At the junction V is shortened by 6 bases and J by 5 bases, with 5 bases in between. The germline V gene (reference sequence) sets CDR1 to DFQATT and CDR2 to SNEGSKA. The clonotype comes from a girl between 5 and 17 years old with multiple sclerosis. The chain is encoded by TRBV20-1 joined to TRBJ2-6, with an unclear D gene assignment. The sample was blood. The DNA reads as follows: TGCAGTGCCGAGCGGGCCAACGTCCTGACTTTC. This yields the protein CSAERANVLTF.